Below, 28 T cell receptor beta chains from the same sample are listed, as sequenced in a study of early T cells in non-severe SARS-CoV-2 infection. One entry per CDR3 protein results from TCRdb running MiXCR on the 5' RACE reads. The sample yields about 43,000 distinct CDR3 sequences, roughly 10% seen once. Source material: whole blood. The receptors here all came from an adult who was a healthcare worker with PCR-confirmed SARS-CoV-2 infection or an uninfected control (not recorded which).

This clonotype appeared a few times. This chain connects TRBV5-6 to TRBJ2-5; D is possibly TRBD2 (5 bases). The CDR3 consists of 15 residues. Trimming pared 0 bases from V and 2 bases from J, leaving 11 bases between. Per germline, CDR1 SGHDT and CDR2 YYEEEE. The CDR3 DNA reads TGTGCCAGCAGCTTGGTGACCGGGGAACAAGAGACCCAGTACTTC. It is translated as CASSLVTGEQETQYF.

The table lists this clonotype with a few counts. CDR3 bases: TGTGCCAGCAGTGATCGGCAGGGCCGGACTGAAGCTTTCTTT. As protein: CASSDRQGRTEAFF. The chain uses TRBV6-1 and TRBJ1-1; D may be TRBD1 (5 bases). This CDR3 spans 14 amino acids. Trimming removed 3 bases at V and 5 bases at J, with 13 bases between. Germline CDR1 is MNHNS and CDR2 is SASEGT.

This clonotype appeared a few times. The chain uses TRBV25-1 and TRBJ1-2; D remains ambiguous. The germline V gene encodes CDR1 MGHDK and CDR2 SYGVNS. Trimming removed 5 bases from V and 1 base from J, with 11 bases in between. The CDR3 extends over 14 amino acids. The CDR3, as DNA: TGTGCCAGCAGTCCCCGGGCAATTAACTATGGCTACACCTTC. It is translated as CASSPRAINYGYTF.

Many counts were recorded for this clonotype. V and J are TRBV7-2 and TRBJ2-3, with 10 positions matching TRBD2. V shed 4 bases and J 4 bases; nucleotides not matched to a gene: 8. CDR3 length: 16 residues. The germline CDR1 and CDR2 sequences are SGHTA and FQGNSA. For the CDR3, the DNA is TGTGCCAGCAGCTCCCTAGCGGGGGCTGCTGCAGATACGCAGTATTTT. This encodes CASSSLAGAAADTQYF.

This clonotype was seen a handful of times. The chain combines TRBV18 with TRBJ2-1; D is unresolved. CDR3 size: 12 residues. V gave up 4 bases and J gave up 7 bases, with 8 bases separating them. Germline CDR1 KGHSH, CDR2 LQKENI. The CDR3 protein is CASSQQGNEQFF. As DNA, the CDR3 is TGTGCCAGCTCACAACAAGGTAATGAGCAGTTCTTC. The full variable domain, in which reference TRBV18 and TRBJ2-1 provide the parts outside the CDR3, is NAGVMQNPRHLVRRRGQEARLRCSPMKGHSHVYWYRQLPEEGLKFMVYLQKENIIDESGMPKERFSAEFPKEGPSILRIQQVVRGDSAAYFCASSQQGNEQFFGPGTRLTVL.

This clonotype was seen at least ten times. The chain links TRBV6-2 or TRBV6-3 to TRBJ1-1; D is uncertain. The CDR3 extends over 16 amino acids. The V gene lost 8 bases and the J gene lost 1 base, with 20 bases spanning the gap. Germline CDR1 MNHEY, CDR2 SVGEGT. The CDR3, as DNA: TGTGCCAGCTCCGGCAGGAGGACCTCCGGGAACACTGAAGCTTTCTTT. Protein product: CASSGRRTSGNTEAFF.

This clonotype appeared a few times. J is TRBJ2-3 and V is TRBV7-8; 7 bases match TRBD1. With 6 bases clipped from V and 0 bases from J, the junction kept 6 bases outside the gene matches. The CDR3 is made up of 15 amino acids. Germline CDR1 SGHVS, CDR2 FQNEAQ. The CDR3 loop is CASSKDRSSTDTQYF. The CDR3 DNA reads TGTGCCAGCAGTAAGGACAGGTCTAGCACAGATACGCAGTATTTT.

The CDR3 is CASSNPGSSRAFF. The CDR3 DNA reads as TGTGCCAGCAGCAACCCGGGGAGTTCGAGGGCTTTCTTT. The V call is TRBV7-8, the J call TRBJ1-1, with D uncertain. This CDR3 spans 13 amino acids. CDR1 SGHVS and CDR2 FQNEAQ come from the germline V gene. The V gene lost 5 bases and the J gene lost 11 bases, with 18 bases spanning the gap.

This clonotype was seen a handful of times. The chain uses TRBV7-3 and TRBJ2-2, with a weak D call TRBD2 (6 bases). Trimming stripped 2 bases from V and 3 bases from J, with 10 bases between. The CDR3 loop spans 15 amino acids. Germline V CDR1 and CDR2: SGHTA, FQGTGA. The DNA of the CDR3 is TGTGCCAGCAGCTTATTTGGGGGGTACACCGGGGAGCTGTTTTTT. Protein product: CASSLFGGYTGELFF.

This clonotype was detected many times. J is TRBJ1-2 and V is TRBV7-9, with D possibly matching TRBD1 (5 bases). CDR1 and CDR2 (germline): SEHNR, FQNEAQ (reference sequence). The CDR3 length is 12 residues. Trimming shortened V by 3 bases and J by 6 bases, and 8 bases separated the two germline ends. Here the CDR3 reads CASSLTVDGYTF. The DNA of the CDR3 is TGTGCCAGCAGCTTGACAGTCGATGGCTACACCTTC.

This clonotype occurred many times. The chain uses TRBV7-3 and TRBJ2-2; no clear D. The V gene's germline CDR1 is SGHTA and CDR2 FQGTGA. This CDR3 comprises 14 residues. Trimming shortened V by 5 bases and J by 1 base, and 8 bases separated the two germline ends. The CDR3 loop is CASSPTRNTGELFF. CDR3 DNA: TGTGCCAGCAGCCCAACACGGAACACCGGGGAGCTGTTTTTT.

The chain uses TRBV5-8 and TRBJ2-6, with 7 bases aligning to TRBD1. Trimming took 0 bases from V and 0 from J; bases not matched to a gene: 6. Germline V lookup: CDR1 SGHTS, CDR2 YDEGEE. The CDR3 consists of 18 residues. The CDR3 nucleotides are TGTGCCAGCAGCTTGGGGGACAGATTATACTCTGGGGCCAACGTCCTGACTTTC. Residues: CASSLGDRLYSGANVLTF.

The chain carries TRBV20-1 and TRBJ2-7, with D possibly matching TRBD1 (6 bases). Germline CDR1 and CDR2: DFQATT and SNEGSKA (reference sequence). With 5 bases removed from V and 3 bases from J, the gap between germline ends came to 20 bases. The CDR3 loop spans 15 amino acids. CDR3 DNA sequence: TGCAGTGCTCCCCAAGGGGGTCCTTCAAGCTACGAGCAGTACTTC. This codes for CSAPQGGPSSYEQYF.

This clonotype has at least ten counts. The chain joins TRBV4-1 to TRBJ2-1; 11 bases map to TRBD2. The CDR3 loop spans 19 amino acids. The germline V gene has CDR1 MGHRA and CDR2 YSYEKL. After removal of 0 bases from V and 4 bases from J, the junction contained 11 bases not matched to a gene. The CDR3 nucleotides read TGCGCCAGCAGCCAAGATCTTCCTCCCCTAGCGGGGGGTTACAATGAGCAGTTCTTC. Amino acid sequence: CASSQDLPPLAGGYNEQFF.

J is TRBJ2-1 and V is TRBV11-3; no clear D gene. The CDR3 is 12 amino acids. The V and J ends lost 5 bases and 7 bases respectively, with 9 bases between them. CDR1 and CDR2 (germline): SGHNT, YENEEA. The CDR3 coding sequence is TGTGCCAGCAGCGCCAGGAAGAATGAGCAGTTCTTC. This encodes CASSARKNEQFF.

This rearrangement joins TRBV7-2 to TRBJ1-1; tentatively, D is TRBD1 (6 bases). Germline CDR1 reads SGHTA; CDR2 reads FQGNSA. V was shortened by 6 bases and J by 4 bases, with 15 bases between the two germline ends. This CDR3 spans 14 amino acids. The CDR3 sequence is CASRTQGSRTEAFF. CDR3 nucleotides: TGTGCCAGCAGAACACAGGGTAGTCGCACTGAAGCTTTCTTT.

CDR3 sequence (DNA): TGCGCCAGCAGCCCAGGGGAAAATGAGCAGTTCTTC. Its translation is CASSPGENEQFF. V usage is TRBV5-1 and J usage is TRBJ2-1; the D gene is possibly TRBD1 (6 bases). Germline CDR1 SGHRS, CDR2 YFSETQ. The CDR3 has 12 residues. Trimming removed 4 bases at V and 7 bases at J, with 9 bases between. Full variable domain (outside the CDR3, taken from reference TRBV5-1 and TRBJ2-1): KAGVTQTPRYLIKTRGQQVTLSCSPISGHRSVSWYQQTPGQGLQFLFEYFSETQRNKGNFPGRFSGRQFSNSRSEMNVSTLELGDSALYLCASSPGENEQFFGPGTRLTVL.

There are many counts of this clonotype. The J gene is TRBJ2-5, the V gene TRBV4-3; 9 positions match TRBD2. The junction had 10 bases not matched to a gene; V was cut back by 1 base and J by 10 bases. CDR1 is LGHNA, CDR2 YSLEER, per germline. CDR3 length: 15 residues. CDR3 DNA: TGCGCCAGCAGCCAAGCGGTGGCTAGCGGGGACCGCCAGTACTTC. This sequence encodes CASSQAVASGDRQYF.

At least ten counts were recorded for this clonotype. J is TRBJ1-5 and V is TRBV19; D is ambiguous. V was trimmed by 3 bases and J by 3 bases, leaving 9 bases between them. This CDR3 region has 14 residues. Germline CDR1 and CDR2: LNHDA and SQIVND (reference sequence). CDR3 nucleotides: TGTGCCAGTAGTATCTCCTCAGTCAATCAGCCCCAGCATTTT. Protein product: CASSISSVNQPQHF.

This clonotype was found many times. V gene TRBV7-3 combines with J gene TRBJ2-5; the D is unclear. Germline V gives CDR1 SGHTA, CDR2 FQGTGA. V was clipped by 5 bases and J by 4 bases, with 14 bases between them. This CDR3 region has 14 residues. The CDR3 nucleotides are TGTGCCAGCAGCCGAATGTCAGGCCCAGAGACCCAGTACTTC. Its translation is CASSRMSGPETQYF.

This clonotype has at least ten counts. The rearrangement links TRBV3-1 to TRBJ1-2; D is unclear. V shed 0 bases and J shed 6 bases, with 8 bases lying between them. The germline V gene has CDR1 LGHDT and CDR2 YNNKEL (reference sequence). The CDR3 sequence is 13 residues long. As DNA, the CDR3 is TGTGCCAGCAGCCAAGATATTGGGGATGGCTACACCTTC. Translating it yields CASSQDIGDGYTF.

J is TRBJ1-2 and V is TRBV6-4; weak D call: TRBD1 (6 bases). The CDR3 contains 15 residues. The V gene's germline CDR1 is MRHNA and CDR2 SNTAGT. V dropped 4 bases and J dropped 6 bases, with 18 bases sitting between them. CDR3 sequence: CASSVEGGQTHGYTF. The CDR3 nucleotides are TGTGCCAGCAGTGTTGAGGGGGGGCAGACCCATGGCTACACCTTC.

The table lists this clonotype with a few counts. V gene TRBV5-1 combines with J gene TRBJ1-1; D perhaps matches TRBD1 (5 bases). This CDR3 contains 13 residues. Germline V lookup: CDR1 SGHRS, CDR2 YFSETQ. V was cut by 7 bases and J by 0 bases, with 10 bases left in between. CDR3 coding DNA: TGCGCCAGCGGGGGGAACATGAACACTGAAGCTTTCTTT. This translates into CASGGNMNTEAFF.

This clonotype was counted ten times or more. This chain joins TRBV4-3 and TRBJ1-6, with no clear D. Germline V gene lookup returns CDR1 LGHNA and CDR2 YSLEER. The CDR3 has 14 residues. V shed 0 bases and J shed 14 bases, with 14 bases lying between them. The DNA for the CDR3 is TGCGCCAGCAGCCAAGATCCTGGGCTTACGACCCTCCACTTT. Translating gives CASSQDPGLTTLHF.

This clonotype was observed at least ten times. The chain joins TRBV11-2 to TRBJ1-1, with 8 bases that match TRBD1. J was trimmed by 0 bases and V by 2 bases; bases with no gene match: 8. CDR3 length: 17 amino acids. The germline gives CDR1 SGHAT, CDR2 FQNNGV. This CDR3 is CASSLRGTGAMNTEAFF. CDR3 DNA: TGTGCCAGCAGCTTAAGGGGGACAGGCGCCATGAACACTGAAGCTTTCTTT.

This clonotype was observed many times. J is TRBJ1-5 and V is TRBV3-1; tentatively, D is TRBD1 (6 bases). This CDR3 comprises 14 residues. Germline V CDR1 and CDR2: LGHDT, YNNKEL (reference sequence). V was shortened by 1 base and J by 7 bases, with 11 bases between the two germline ends. The CDR3 loop reads CASSQGTAGQPQHF. CDR3 DNA: TGTGCCAGCAGCCAAGGGACAGCAGGGCAGCCCCAGCATTTT.

As for this clonotype: A single base separates this from a much larger clone, so it may be a read error. This chain connects TRBV12-5 to TRBJ2-3; no clear D. Looked up from germline, CDR1 is LGHNT and CDR2 is FRNRAP. The CDR3 totals 12 residues. The CDR3 protein is CDSGSRTDTQYF. The DNA for the CDR3 is TGTGATAGTGGTTCCCGCACAGATACGCAGTATTTT. Filled out from reference TRBV12-5 and TRBJ2-3, the complete variable domain reads DARVTQTPRHKVTEMGQEVTMRCQPILGHNTVFWYRQTMMQGLELLAYFRNRAPLDDSGMPKDRFSAEMPDATLATLKIQPSEPRDSAVYFCDSGSRTDTQYFGPGTRLTVL.

This clonotype occurred many times. The J gene is TRBJ1-5, the V gene TRBV27, with 8 bases matching TRBD1. This CDR3 contains 15 residues. Germline V gene lookup returns CDR1 MNHEY and CDR2 SMNVEV (reference sequence). The J segment lost 0 bases and the V segment lost 6 bases, leaving 4 bases of the junction unmatched. In DNA form, the CDR3 reads TGTGCCAGCAGCCGGACAGGGTATAGCAATCAGCCCCAGCATTTT. This gives the protein CASSRTGYSNQPQHF.